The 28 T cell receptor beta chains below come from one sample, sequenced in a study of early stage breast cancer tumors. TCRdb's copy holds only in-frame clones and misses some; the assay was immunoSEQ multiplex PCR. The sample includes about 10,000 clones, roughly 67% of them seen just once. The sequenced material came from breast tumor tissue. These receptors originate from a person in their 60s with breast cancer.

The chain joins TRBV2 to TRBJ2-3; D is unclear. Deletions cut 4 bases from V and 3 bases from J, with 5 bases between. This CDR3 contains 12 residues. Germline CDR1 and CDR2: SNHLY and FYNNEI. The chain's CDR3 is CASSAWTDTQYF. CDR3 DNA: TGTGCCAGCAGTGCTTGGACAGATACGCAGTATTTT.

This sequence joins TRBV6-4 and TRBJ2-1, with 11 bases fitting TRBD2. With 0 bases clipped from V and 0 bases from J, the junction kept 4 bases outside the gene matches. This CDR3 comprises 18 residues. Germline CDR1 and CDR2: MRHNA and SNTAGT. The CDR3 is CASSDSSGRVSSYNEQFF. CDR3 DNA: TGTGCCAGCAGTGACTCTAGCGGGAGGGTGAGCTCCTACAATGAGCAGTTCTTC.

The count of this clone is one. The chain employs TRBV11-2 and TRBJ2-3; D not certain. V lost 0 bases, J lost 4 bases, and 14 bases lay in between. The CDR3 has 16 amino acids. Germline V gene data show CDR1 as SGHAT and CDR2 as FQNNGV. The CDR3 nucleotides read TGTGCCAGCAGCTTAGAGTCTCGGGCTAGGCCAGATACGCAGTATTTT. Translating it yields CASSLESRARPDTQYF.

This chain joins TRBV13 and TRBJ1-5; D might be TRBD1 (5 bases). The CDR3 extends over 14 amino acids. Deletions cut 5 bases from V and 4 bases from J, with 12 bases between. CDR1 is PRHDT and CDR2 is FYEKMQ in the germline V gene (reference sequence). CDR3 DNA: TGTGCCAGCAGCATTGGGGGGAATAATCAGCCCCAGCATTTT. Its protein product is CASSIGGNNQPQHF.

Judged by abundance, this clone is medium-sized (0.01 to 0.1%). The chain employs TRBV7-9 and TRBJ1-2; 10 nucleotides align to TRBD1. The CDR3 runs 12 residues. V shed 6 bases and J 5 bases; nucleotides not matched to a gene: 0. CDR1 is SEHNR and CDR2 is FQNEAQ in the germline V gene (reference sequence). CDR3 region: CASRGQGYGYTF. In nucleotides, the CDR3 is TGTGCCAGCAGGGGACAGGGGTATGGCTACACCTTC.

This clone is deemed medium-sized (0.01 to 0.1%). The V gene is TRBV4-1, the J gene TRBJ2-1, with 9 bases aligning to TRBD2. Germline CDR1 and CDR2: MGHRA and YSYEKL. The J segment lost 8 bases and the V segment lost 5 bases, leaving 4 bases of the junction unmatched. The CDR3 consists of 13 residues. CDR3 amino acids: CASSGAGGDEQFF. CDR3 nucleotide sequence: TGCGCCAGCAGCGGAGCGGGAGGAGATGAGCAGTTCTTC.

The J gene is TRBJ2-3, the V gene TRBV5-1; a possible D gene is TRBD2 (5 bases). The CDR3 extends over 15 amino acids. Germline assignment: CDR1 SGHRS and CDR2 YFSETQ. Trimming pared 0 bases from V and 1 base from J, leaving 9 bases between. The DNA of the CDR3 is TGCGCCAGCAGCTTGGGGGGAGTCGGCACAGATACGCAGTATTTT. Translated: CASSLGGVGTDTQYF. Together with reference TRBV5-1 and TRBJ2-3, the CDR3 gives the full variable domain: KAGVTQTPRYLIKTRGQQVTLSCSPISGHRSVSWYQQTPGQGLQFLFEYFSETQRNKGNFPGRFSGRQFSNSRSEMNVSTLELGDSALYLCASSLGGVGTDTQYFGPGTRLTVL.

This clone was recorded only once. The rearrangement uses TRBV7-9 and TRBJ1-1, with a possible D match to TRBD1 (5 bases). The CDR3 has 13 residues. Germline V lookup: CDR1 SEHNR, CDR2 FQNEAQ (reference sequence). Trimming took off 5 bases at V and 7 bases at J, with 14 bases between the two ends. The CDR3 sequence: CASSRSGTGEAFF. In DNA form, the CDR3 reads TGTGCCAGCAGCCGTTCAGGGACGGGTGAAGCTTTCTTT.

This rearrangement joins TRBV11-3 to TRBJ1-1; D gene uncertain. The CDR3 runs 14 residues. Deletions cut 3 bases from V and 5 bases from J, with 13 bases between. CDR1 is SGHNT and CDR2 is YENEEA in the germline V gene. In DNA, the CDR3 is TGTGCCAGCAGCTTTCCTCTCCAGGCGACTGAAGCTTTCTTT. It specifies CASSFPLQATEAFF.

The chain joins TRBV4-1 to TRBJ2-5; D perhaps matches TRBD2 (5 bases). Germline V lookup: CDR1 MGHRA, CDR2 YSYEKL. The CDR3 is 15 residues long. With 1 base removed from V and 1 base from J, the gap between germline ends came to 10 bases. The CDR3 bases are TGCGCCAGCAGCCAAGGCTCGGGGAGCCAAGAGACCCAGTACTTC. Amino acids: CASSQGSGSQETQYF.

The CDR3 spells CASSLGTFVTTGELFF. The CDR3 DNA reads as TGTGCCAGCAGCTTAGGGACTTTTGTGACCACCGGGGAGCTGTTTTTT. The V call is TRBV11-2, the J call TRBJ2-2; weak D call: TRBD2 (5 bases). CDR1 is SGHAT and CDR2 is FQNNGV in the germline V gene. Trimming shortened V by 1 base and J by 4 bases, and 13 bases separated the two germline ends. CDR3 length: 16 amino acids.

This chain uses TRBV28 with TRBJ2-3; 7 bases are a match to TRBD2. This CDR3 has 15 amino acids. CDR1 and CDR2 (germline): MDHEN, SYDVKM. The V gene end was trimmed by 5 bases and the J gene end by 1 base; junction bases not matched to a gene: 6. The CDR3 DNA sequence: TGTGCCAGCAGTACCAGGGAGGGTCGCACAGATACGCAGTATTTT. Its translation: CASSTREGRTDTQYF.

For the CDR3, the DNA is TGTGCCACCAGCAGAGTTTTGACTGAAGCTTTCTTT. Translating it yields CATSRVLTEAFF. V usage is TRBV15 and J usage is TRBJ1-1; no clear D gene. The CDR3 runs 12 residues. V was trimmed by 1 base and J by 5 bases, leaving 5 bases between them. Germline V lookup: CDR1 LNHNV, CDR2 YYDKDF (reference sequence).

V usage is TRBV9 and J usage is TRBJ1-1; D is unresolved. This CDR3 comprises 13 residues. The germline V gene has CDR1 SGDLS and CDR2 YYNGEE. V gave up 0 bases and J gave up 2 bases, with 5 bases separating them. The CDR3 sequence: CASSVELNTEAFF. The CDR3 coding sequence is TGTGCCAGCAGCGTAGAACTAAACACTGAAGCTTTCTTT.

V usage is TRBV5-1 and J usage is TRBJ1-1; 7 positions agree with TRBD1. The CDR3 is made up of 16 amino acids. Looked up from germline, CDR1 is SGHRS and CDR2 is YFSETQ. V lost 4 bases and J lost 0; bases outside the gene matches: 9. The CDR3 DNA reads TGCGCCAGCAGCAGCCGGACAGGAAGAATGAACACTGAAGCTTTCTTT. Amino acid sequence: CASSSRTGRMNTEAFF.

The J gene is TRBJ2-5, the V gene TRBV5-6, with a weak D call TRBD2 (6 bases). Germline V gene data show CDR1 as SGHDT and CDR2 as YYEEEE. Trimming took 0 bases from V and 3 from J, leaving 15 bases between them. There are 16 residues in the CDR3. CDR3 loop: CASSLEAGRGKETQYF. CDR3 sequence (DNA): TGTGCCAGCAGCTTGGAGGCTGGCCGGGGGAAAGAGACCCAGTACTTC.

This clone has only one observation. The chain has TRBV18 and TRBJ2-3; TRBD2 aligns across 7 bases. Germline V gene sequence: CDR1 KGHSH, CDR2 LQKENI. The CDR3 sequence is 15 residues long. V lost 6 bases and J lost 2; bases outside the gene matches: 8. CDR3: CASSPLAGATDTQYF. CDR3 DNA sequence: TGTGCCAGCTCCCCCTTGGCGGGAGCCACAGATACGCAGTATTTT.

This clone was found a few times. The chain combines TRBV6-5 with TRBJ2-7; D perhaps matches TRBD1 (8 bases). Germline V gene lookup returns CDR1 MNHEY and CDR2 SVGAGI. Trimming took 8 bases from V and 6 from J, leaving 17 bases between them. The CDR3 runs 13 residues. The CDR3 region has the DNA TGTGCCAGCGGCTGGACAGGGAGGGGCGAGCAGTACTTC. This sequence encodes CASGWTGRGEQYF.

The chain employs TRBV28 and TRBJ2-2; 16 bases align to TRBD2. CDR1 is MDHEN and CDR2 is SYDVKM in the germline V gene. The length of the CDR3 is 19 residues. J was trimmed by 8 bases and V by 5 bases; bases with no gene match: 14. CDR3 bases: TGTGCCAGCAGTCTTAAGCCGGGACTAGCGGGAGGGAAAATGGGGGAGCTGTTTTTT. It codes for CASSLKPGLAGGKMGELFF.

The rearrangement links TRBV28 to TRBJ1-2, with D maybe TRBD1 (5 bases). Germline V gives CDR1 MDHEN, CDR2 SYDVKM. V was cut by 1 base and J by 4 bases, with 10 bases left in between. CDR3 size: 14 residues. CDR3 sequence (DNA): TGTGCCAGCAGTTTATATGGGGGTGGCTATGGCTACACCTTC. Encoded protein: CASSLYGGGYGYTF.

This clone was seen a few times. CDR3 bases: TGTGCCAGCAGTGAATGGGGCGGTGAGCAGTTCTTC. It encodes CASSEWGGEQFF. This chain links TRBV2 with TRBJ2-1; possible D gene TRBD1, 5 bases. The CDR3 is 12 residues long. Trimming removed 2 bases at V and 9 bases at J, with 8 bases between. Germline V gene data show CDR1 as SNHLY and CDR2 as FYNNEI.

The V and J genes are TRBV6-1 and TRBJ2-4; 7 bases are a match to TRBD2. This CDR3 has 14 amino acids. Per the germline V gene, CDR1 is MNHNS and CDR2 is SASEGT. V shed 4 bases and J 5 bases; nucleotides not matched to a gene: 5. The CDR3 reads CASSVGGSENIQYF. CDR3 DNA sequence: TGTGCCAGCAGTGTGGGCGGGAGTGAAAACATTCAGTACTTC.

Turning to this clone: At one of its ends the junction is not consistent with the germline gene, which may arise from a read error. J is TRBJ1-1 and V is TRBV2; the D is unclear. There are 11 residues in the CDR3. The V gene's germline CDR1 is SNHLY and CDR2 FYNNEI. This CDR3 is CASSRAARGIF. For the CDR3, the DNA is TGTGCCAGCAGTAGGGCCGCTAGAGGGATCTTT.

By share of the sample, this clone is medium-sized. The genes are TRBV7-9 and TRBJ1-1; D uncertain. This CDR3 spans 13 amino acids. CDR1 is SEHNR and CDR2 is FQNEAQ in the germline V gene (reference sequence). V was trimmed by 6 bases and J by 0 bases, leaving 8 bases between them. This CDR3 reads CASRDTVNTEAFF. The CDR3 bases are TGTGCCAGCAGAGACACAGTGAACACTGAAGCTTTCTTT.

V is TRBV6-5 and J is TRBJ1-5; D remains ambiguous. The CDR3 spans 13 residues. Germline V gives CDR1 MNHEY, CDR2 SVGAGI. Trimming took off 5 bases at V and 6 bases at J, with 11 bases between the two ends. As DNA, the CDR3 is TGTGCCAGCAGTCTAAATTCACGTCAGCCCCAGCATTTT. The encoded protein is CASSLNSRQPQHF.

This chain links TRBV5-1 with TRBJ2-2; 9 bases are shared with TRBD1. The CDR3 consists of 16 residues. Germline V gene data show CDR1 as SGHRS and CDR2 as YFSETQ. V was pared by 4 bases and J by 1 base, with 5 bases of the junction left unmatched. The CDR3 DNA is TGCGCCAGCAGCCTAGGGGACAGGGAGAACACCGGGGAGCTGTTTTTT. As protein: CASSLGDRENTGELFF.

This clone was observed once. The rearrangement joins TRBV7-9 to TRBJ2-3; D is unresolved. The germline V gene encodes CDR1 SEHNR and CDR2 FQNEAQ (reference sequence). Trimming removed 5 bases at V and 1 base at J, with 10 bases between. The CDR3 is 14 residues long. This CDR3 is CASSSDGRTDTQYF. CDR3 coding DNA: TGTGCCAGCAGCAGCGACGGCCGCACAGATACGCAGTATTTT. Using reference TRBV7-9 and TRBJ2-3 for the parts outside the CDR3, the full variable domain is DTGVSQNPRHKITKRGQNVTFRCDPISEHNRLYWYRQTLGQGPEFLTYFQNEAQLEKSRLLSDRFSAERPKGSFSTLEIQRTEQGDSAMYLCASSSDGRTDTQYFGPGTRLTVL.

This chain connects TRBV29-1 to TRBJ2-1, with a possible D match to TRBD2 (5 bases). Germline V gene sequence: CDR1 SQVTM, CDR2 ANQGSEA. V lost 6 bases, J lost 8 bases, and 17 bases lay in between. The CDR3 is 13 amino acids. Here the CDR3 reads CSVVGMGIHEQFF. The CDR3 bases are TGCAGCGTCGTCGGGATGGGTATCCATGAGCAGTTCTTC.